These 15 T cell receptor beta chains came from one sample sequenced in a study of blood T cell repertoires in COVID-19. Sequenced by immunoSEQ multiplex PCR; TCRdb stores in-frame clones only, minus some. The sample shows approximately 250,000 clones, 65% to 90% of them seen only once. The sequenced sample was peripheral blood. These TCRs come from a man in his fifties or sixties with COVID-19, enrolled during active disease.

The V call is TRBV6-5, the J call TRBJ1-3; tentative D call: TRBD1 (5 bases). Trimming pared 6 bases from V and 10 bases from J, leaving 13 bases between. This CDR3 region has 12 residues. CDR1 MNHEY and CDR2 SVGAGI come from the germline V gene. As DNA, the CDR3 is TGTGCCAGCAGGGACGGGGGGACGACCATATATTTT. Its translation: CASRDGGTTIYF.

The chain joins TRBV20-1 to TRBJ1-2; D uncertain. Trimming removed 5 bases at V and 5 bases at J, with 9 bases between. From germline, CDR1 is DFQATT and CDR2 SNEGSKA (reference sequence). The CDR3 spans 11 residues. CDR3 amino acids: CSAQDLYGYTF. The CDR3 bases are TGCAGTGCTCAGGATTTGTATGGCTACACCTTC.

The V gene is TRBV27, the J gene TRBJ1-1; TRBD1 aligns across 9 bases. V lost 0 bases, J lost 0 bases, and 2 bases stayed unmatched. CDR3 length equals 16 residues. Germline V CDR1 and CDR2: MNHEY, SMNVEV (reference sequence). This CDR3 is CASSLSGQGMNTEAFF. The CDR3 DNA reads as TGTGCCAGCAGTTTATCTGGACAGGGGATGAACACTGAAGCTTTCTTT.

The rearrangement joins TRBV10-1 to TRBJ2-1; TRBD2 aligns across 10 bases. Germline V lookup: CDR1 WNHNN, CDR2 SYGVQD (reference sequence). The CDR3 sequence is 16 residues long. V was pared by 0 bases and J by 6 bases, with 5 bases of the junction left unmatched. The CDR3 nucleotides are TGCGCCAGCAGTGAGTCAGCTAGCGGGGGTCGCAATGAGCAGTTCTTC. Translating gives CASSESASGGRNEQFF.

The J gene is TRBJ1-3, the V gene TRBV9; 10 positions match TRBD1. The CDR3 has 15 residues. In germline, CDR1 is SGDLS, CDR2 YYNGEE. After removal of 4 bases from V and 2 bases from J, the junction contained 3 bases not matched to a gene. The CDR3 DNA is TGTGCCAGCAGCTCAGGACAGGGGGCTGGAAACACCATATATTTT. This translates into CASSSGQGAGNTIYF.

CDR3 loop: CASSQEGQENTEAFF. In nucleotides, the CDR3 is TGTGCCAGCAGCCAAGAGGGACAGGAGAACACTGAAGCTTTCTTT. V and J are TRBV4-2 and TRBJ1-1; 8 positions agree with TRBD1. This CDR3 region has 15 residues. Trimming removed 0 bases from V and 1 base from J; junction bases left unmatched: 1. Germline values: CDR1 LGHNA, CDR2 YNFKEQ.

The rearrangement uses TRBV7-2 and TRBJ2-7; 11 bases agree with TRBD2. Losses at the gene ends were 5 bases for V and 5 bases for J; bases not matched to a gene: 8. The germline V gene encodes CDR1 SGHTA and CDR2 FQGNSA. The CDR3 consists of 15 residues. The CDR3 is CASSPSTSGGHEQYF. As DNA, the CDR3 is TGTGCCAGCAGCCCTTCCACTAGCGGGGGCCACGAGCAGTACTTC.

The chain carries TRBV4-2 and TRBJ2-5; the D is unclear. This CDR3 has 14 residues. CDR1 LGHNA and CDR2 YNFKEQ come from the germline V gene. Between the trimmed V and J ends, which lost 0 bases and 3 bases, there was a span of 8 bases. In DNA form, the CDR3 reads TGTGCCAGCAGCCAAGAGGCTTACGAAGAGACCCAGTACTTC. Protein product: CASSQEAYEETQYF.

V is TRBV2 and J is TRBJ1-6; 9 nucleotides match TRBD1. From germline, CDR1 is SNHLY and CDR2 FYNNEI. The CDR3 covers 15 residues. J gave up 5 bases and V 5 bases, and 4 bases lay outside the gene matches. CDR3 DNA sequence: TGTGCCAGCAGTCGGGACAGGGCCAATAATTCACCCCTCCACTTT. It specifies CASSRDRANNSPLHF.

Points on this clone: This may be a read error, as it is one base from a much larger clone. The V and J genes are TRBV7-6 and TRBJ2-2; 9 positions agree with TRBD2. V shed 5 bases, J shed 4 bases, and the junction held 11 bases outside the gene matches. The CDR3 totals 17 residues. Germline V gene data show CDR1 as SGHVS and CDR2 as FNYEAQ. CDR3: CASSLRRGGLSTGELFF. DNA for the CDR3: TGTGCCAGCAGCCTGAGGCGGGGGGGGCTTTCCACCGGGGAGCTGTTTTTT.

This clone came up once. The CDR3 spells CASSAYRSDTQYF. As DNA, the CDR3 is TGCGCCAGCAGTGCCTATCGCTCGGATACGCAGTATTTT. V usage is TRBV10-1 and J usage is TRBJ2-3; D gene uncertain. In germline, CDR1 is WNHNN, CDR2 SYGVQD (reference sequence). This CDR3 spans 13 amino acids. V was cut by 4 bases and J by 6 bases, with 11 bases left in between.

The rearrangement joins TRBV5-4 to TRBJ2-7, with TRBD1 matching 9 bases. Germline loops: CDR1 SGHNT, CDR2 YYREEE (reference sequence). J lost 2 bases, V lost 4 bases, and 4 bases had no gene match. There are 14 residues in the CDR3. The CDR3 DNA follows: TGTGCCAGCAGCGCAACAGGGGGCCCCTACGAGCAGTACTTC. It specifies CASSATGGPYEQYF.

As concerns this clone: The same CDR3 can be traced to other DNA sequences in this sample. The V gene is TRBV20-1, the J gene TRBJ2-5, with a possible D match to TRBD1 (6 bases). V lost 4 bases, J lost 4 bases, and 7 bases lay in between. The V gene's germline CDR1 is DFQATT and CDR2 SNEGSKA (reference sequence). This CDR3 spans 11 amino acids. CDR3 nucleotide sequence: TGCAGTGCTAAAGGGGGAGAGACCCAGTACTTC. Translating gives CSAKGGETQYF.

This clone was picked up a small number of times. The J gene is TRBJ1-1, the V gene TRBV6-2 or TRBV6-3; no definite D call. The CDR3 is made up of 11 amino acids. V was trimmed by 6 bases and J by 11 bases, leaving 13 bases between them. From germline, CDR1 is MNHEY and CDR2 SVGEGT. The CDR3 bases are TGTGCCAGCAGCCCCGGTGGAGAGGCTTTCTTT. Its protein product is CASSPGGEAFF.

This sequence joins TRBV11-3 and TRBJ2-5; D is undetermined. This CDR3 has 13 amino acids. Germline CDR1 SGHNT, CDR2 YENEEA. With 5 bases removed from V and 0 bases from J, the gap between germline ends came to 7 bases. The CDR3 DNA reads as TGTGCCAGCAGCGTAAACTACCAAGAGACCCAGTACTTC. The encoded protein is CASSVNYQETQYF.